This TCR beta chain appears in the sequencing data of a study of T cell changes during pregnancy in multiple sclerosis. The length of the CDR3 is 14 residues. V lost 1 base and J 4 bases, leaving 10 bases between the germline ends. CDR1 and CDR2 (germline): MDHEN, SYDVKM. Some clones are missing from TCRdb's copy, which holds only in-frame ones; the method was immunoSEQ multiplex PCR. The table records tens of thousands of clones, around 90% of them present only once. The specimen was peripheral blood, collected before pregnancy. This TCR derives from a female donor with multiple sclerosis, enrolled in a pregnancy study. The J gene is TRBJ1-1, the V gene TRBV28, with a tentative D call TRBD1 (6 bases). The CDR3 is CASSLYGTSTEAFF. CDR3 nucleotides: TGTGCCAGCAGTTTATACGGGACAAGCACTGAAGCTTTCTTT.